A selection of T cell receptor beta chains follows, all from one sample in a study of blood T cell repertoires in COVID-19. Sequencing was performed with immunoSEQ multiplex PCR; in TCRdb, only in-frame clones are kept and a portion is missing. The table includes about 130,000 clones, over 70% detected once. Sequenced sample: peripheral blood. These receptors all stem from a woman aged 45-65 years with acute or convalescent COVID-19. Each CDR3 is given with its conserved first and last residue. A D gene is named only where the DNA matches it firmly. Only part of the rows carry a size: once, few, many, or a class if the clone is expanded.

D gene: TRBD2
V gene: TRBV29-1
J gene: TRBJ2-3
clone size: -
CDR3 protein: CSVGTSGTVDTQYF
CDR3 DNA: TGCAGCGTGGGGACTAGCGGGACAGTAGATACGCAGTATTTT

D gene: -
V gene: TRBV14
J gene: TRBJ1-1
clone size: -
CDR3 protein: CASSRPGGANTEAFF
CDR3 DNA: TGTGCCAGCAGCCGGCCGGGGGGCGCAAACACTGAAGCTTTCTTT

D gene: TRBD2
V gene: TRBV9
J gene: TRBJ2-1
clone size: -
CDR3 protein: CASSVAHGGANEQFF
CDR3 DNA: TGTGCCAGCAGCGTAGCTCACGGGGGGGCCAATGAGCAGTTCTTC

D gene: TRBD1
V gene: TRBV11-1
J gene: TRBJ2-2
clone size: -
CDR3 protein: CASSLAGQGEIHTGELFF
CDR3 DNA: TGTGCCAGCAGCTTAGCGGGACAGGGGGAGATCCACACCGGGGAGCTGTTTTTT

D gene: TRBD2
V gene: TRBV4-1
J gene: TRBJ2-5
clone size: once
CDR3 protein: CASSLAGGIQETQYF
CDR3 DNA: TGCGCCAGCAGCCTCGCGGGAGGGATACAAGAGACCCAGTACTTC

D gene: -
V gene: TRBV4-2
J gene: TRBJ1-1
clone size: -
CDR3 protein: CASSQGRGDTEAFF
CDR3 DNA: TGTGCCAGCAGCCAAGGTCGGGGAGACACTGAAGCTTTCTTT

D gene: -
V gene: TRBV9
J gene: TRBJ1-1
clone size: -
CDR3 protein: CASSALGTTTEAFF
CDR3 DNA: TGTGCCAGCAGCGCCCTTGGGACAACCACTGAAGCTTTCTTT

D gene: -
V gene: TRBV23-1
J gene: TRBJ1-1
clone size: many
CDR3 protein: CASSQSKSPNRDQPVLNTEAFF
CDR3 DNA: TGCGCCAGCAGTCAATCGAAATCCCCAAACAGAGATCAACCAGTATTGAACACTGAAGCTTTCTTT

D gene: TRBD2
V gene: TRBV18
J gene: TRBJ2-7
clone size: -
CDR3 protein: CASSPTSGGVLEQYF
CDR3 DNA: TGTGCCAGCTCACCAACTAGCGGGGGGGTCCTCGAGCAGTACTTC

D gene: -
V gene: TRBV5-4
J gene: TRBJ2-2
clone size: -
CDR3 protein: CASRRDSRRGTGELFF
CDR3 DNA: TGTGCCAGCAGGCGGGACTCGAGAAGGGGCACCGGGGAGCTGTTTTTT

D gene: -
V gene: TRBV14
J gene: TRBJ2-5
clone size: -
CDR3 protein: CASSPRVQETQYF
CDR3 DNA: TGTGCCAGCAGCCCGCGGGTTCAAGAGACCCAGTACTTC

D gene: -
V gene: TRBV5-4
J gene: TRBJ1-2
clone size: -
CDR3 protein: CASSGRVRGPGGYTF
CDR3 DNA: TGTGCCAGCAGCGGGAGGGTCAGGGGACCTGGTGGCTACACCTTC

D gene: -
V gene: TRBV5-1
J gene: TRBJ2-5
clone size: -
CDR3 protein: CASSLGRETQYF
CDR3 DNA: TGCGCCAGCAGCTTGGGTCGGGAGACCCAGTACTTC

D gene: -
V gene: TRBV6-5
J gene: TRBJ2-5
clone size: -
CDR3 protein: CASSYSYRKETQYF
CDR3 DNA: TGTGCCAGCAGTTACTCGTACAGAAAAGAGACCCAGTACTTC

D gene: -
V gene: TRBV6-4
J gene: TRBJ2-3
clone size: few
CDR3 protein: CASSEQDTDTQYF
CDR3 DNA: TGTGCCAGCAGCGAACAAGACACAGATACGCAGTATTTT

D gene: -
V gene: TRBV2
J gene: TRBJ1-2
clone size: few
CDR3 protein: CASSEQGTYGYTF
CDR3 DNA: TGTGCCAGCAGTGAGCAGGGGACCTATGGCTACACCTTC

D gene: -
V gene: TRBV7-6
J gene: TRBJ1-4
clone size: -
CDR3 protein: CASSLALVATNEKLFF
CDR3 DNA: TGTGCCAGCAGCTTAGCTCTAGTTGCAACTAATGAAAAACTGTTTTTT

D gene: -
V gene: TRBV9
J gene: TRBJ1-3
clone size: -
CDR3 protein: CASSVSPGSGNTIYF
CDR3 DNA: TGTGCCAGCAGCGTATCACCAGGCTCTGGAAACACCATATATTTT

D gene: -
V gene: TRBV7-2
J gene: TRBJ2-1
clone size: -
CDR3 protein: CASSASRNEQFF
CDR3 DNA: TGTGCCAGCAGCGCATCTAGGAATGAGCAGTTCTTC

D gene: -
V gene: TRBV30
J gene: TRBJ2-2
clone size: -
CDR3 protein: CAWSFRGTNTGELFF
CDR3 DNA: TGTGCCTGGAGTTTTCGGGGAACGAACACCGGGGAGCTGTTTTTT

D gene: -
V gene: TRBV2
J gene: TRBJ1-2
clone size: -
CDR3 protein: CASSEAGGGYGYTF
CDR3 DNA: TGTGCCAGCAGTGAAGCAGGTGGGGGGTATGGCTACACCTTC

D gene: -
V gene: TRBV3-1/TRBV3-2
J gene: TRBJ1-5
clone size: -
CDR3 protein: CASSRTEGPQHF
CDR3 DNA: TGTGCCAGCAGCCGGACGGAGGGACCCCAGCATTTT

D gene: TRBD1
V gene: TRBV19
J gene: TRBJ2-5
clone size: -
CDR3 protein: CASSDRGRQETQYF
CDR3 DNA: TGTGCCAGTAGTGACAGGGGGCGGCAAGAGACCCAGTACTTC

D gene: -
V gene: TRBV2
J gene: TRBJ2-4
clone size: -
CDR3 protein: CASSDKGTLLGRNIQYF
CDR3 DNA: TGTGCCAGCAGTGATAAGGGGACACTGCTCGGGCGAAACATTCAGTACTTC

D gene: -
V gene: TRBV15
J gene: TRBJ2-2
clone size: -
CDR3 protein: CATSTLLAGELFF
CDR3 DNA: TGTGCCACCAGCACTCTACTTGCCGGGGAGCTGTTTTTT

D gene: TRBD1
V gene: TRBV9
J gene: TRBJ1-2
clone size: once
CDR3 protein: CASSTRDRGHYGYTF
CDR3 DNA: TGTGCCAGCAGCACTCGGGACAGGGGACACTATGGCTACACCTTC

D gene: -
V gene: TRBV3-1/TRBV3-2
J gene: TRBJ2-7
clone size: -
CDR3 protein: CASSQESVSYEQYF
CDR3 DNA: TGTGCCAGCAGCCAAGAGTCAGTTTCCTACGAGCAGTACTTC

D gene: -
V gene: TRBV3-1/TRBV3-2
J gene: TRBJ1-5
clone size: few
CDR3 protein: CARRAGPIQPQHF
CDR3 DNA: TGTGCCAGACGCGCAGGGCCAATCCAGCCCCAGCATTTT

D gene: TRBD1
V gene: TRBV18
J gene: TRBJ2-1
clone size: -
CDR3 protein: CANSKGQRNEQFF
CDR3 DNA: TGTGCCAACTCAAAGGGACAGAGGAATGAGCAGTTCTTC

D gene: -
V gene: TRBV24-1
J gene: TRBJ1-5
clone size: -
CDR3 protein: CATSDSGEGNQPQHF
CDR3 DNA: TGTGCCACCAGTGATTCCGGGGAGGGCAATCAGCCCCAGCATTTT

D gene: -
V gene: TRBV3-1/TRBV3-2
J gene: TRBJ2-7
clone size: -
CDR3 protein: CASSPLGGEQYF
CDR3 DNA: TGTGCCAGCAGCCCCCTCGGAGGCGAGCAGTACTTC

D gene: -
V gene: TRBV5-1
J gene: TRBJ2-5
clone size: -
CDR3 protein: CASSLSSVLETQYF
CDR3 DNA: TGCGCCAGCAGCTTGTCTAGTGTACTGGAGACCCAGTACTTC

D gene: TRBD1
V gene: TRBV19
J gene: TRBJ2-7
clone size: -
CDR3 protein: CASRKATGTGEAYEQYF
CDR3 DNA: TGTGCCAGTAGAAAAGCTACCGGGACAGGGGAAGCCTACGAGCAGTACTTC

D gene: TRBD1
V gene: TRBV7-3
J gene: TRBJ2-3
clone size: -
CDR3 protein: CASSPGQGVDTQYF
CDR3 DNA: TGTGCCAGCAGCCCGGGACAGGGAGTAGATACGCAGTATTTT

D gene: TRBD1
V gene: TRBV10-1
J gene: TRBJ1-5
clone size: few
CDR3 protein: CASSEWGTGAHQPQHF
CDR3 DNA: TGCGCCAGCAGTGAGTGGGGGACAGGGGCACACCAGCCCCAGCATTTT

D gene: -
V gene: TRBV5-1
J gene: TRBJ1-1
clone size: -
CDR3 protein: CASSPITGNTEAFF
CDR3 DNA: TGCGCCAGCAGCCCTATCACTGGGAACACTGAAGCTTTCTTT

D gene: -
V gene: TRBV27
J gene: TRBJ1-1
clone size: -
CDR3 protein: CASSPRGGSTEAFF
CDR3 DNA: TGTGCCAGCAGCCCCCGGGGAGGTTCCACTGAAGCTTTCTTT

D gene: TRBD1
V gene: TRBV24-1
J gene: TRBJ1-5
clone size: few
CDR3 protein: CATSDNDRGSNQPQHF
CDR3 DNA: TGTGCCACCAGTGATAATGACAGGGGAAGCAATCAGCCCCAGCATTTT

D gene: -
V gene: TRBV19
J gene: TRBJ1-5
clone size: -
CDR3 protein: CASSEVGGTVNQPQHF
CDR3 DNA: TGTGCCAGTAGTGAAGTGGGGGGAACGGTCAATCAGCCCCAGCATTTT

D gene: TRBD1
V gene: TRBV18
J gene: TRBJ2-6
clone size: -
CDR3 protein: CASSARTGGTFSGANVLTF
CDR3 DNA: TGTGCCAGCTCAGCCCGTACAGGGGGTACATTCTCTGGGGCCAACGTCCTGACTTTC

D gene: -
V gene: TRBV5-1
J gene: TRBJ2-7
clone size: -
CDR3 protein: CASSSAGGSGEQYF
CDR3 DNA: TGCGCCAGCAGCTCCGCTGGGGGGTCAGGCGAGCAGTACTTC

D gene: TRBD2
V gene: TRBV3-1/TRBV3-2
J gene: TRBJ2-2
clone size: -
CDR3 protein: CASSQKLAGGTNTGELFF
CDR3 DNA: TGTGCCAGCAGCCAAAAACTAGCGGGGGGGACGAACACCGGGGAGCTGTTTTTT

D gene: TRBD2
V gene: TRBV6-6
J gene: TRBJ2-7
clone size: -
CDR3 protein: CASMGLEDEQYF
CDR3 DNA: TGTGCCAGCATGGGACTAGAAGACGAGCAGTACTTC

D gene: TRBD1
V gene: TRBV9
J gene: TRBJ1-1
clone size: -
CDR3 protein: CASSPTTGGATTEAFF
CDR3 DNA: TGTGCCAGCAGCCCTACCACAGGGGGCGCGACCACTGAAGCTTTCTTT